This entry lists 26 T cell receptor beta chains sequenced from one sample in a study of post-analysis software for immune sequencing data (dated by TCRdb to between 2015 and 2016). For these receptors, no antigen is known. The library was generated by PCR. Sequencing took place on an Illumina HiSeq 2500. Unique molecular identifiers were incorporated into TCR beta cDNA libraries to reduce PCR and sequencing biases. TCRdb took the public reads, trimmed them with fastp at Q25, ran MiXCR for clone calling and kept in-frame beta chains. Rows with one shared CDR3 protein collapse into an entry with the most common genes and DNA. The sample profile shows hundreds of thousands of distinct CDR3 sequences; roughly 29% of them were found once. The ten biggest clones cover approximately 0.6% of the sample. General study outcomes and caveats: Patients showed significantly higher frequencies than controls for a handful of TRBV segments, among them TRBV5-6, TRBV5-1 and TRBV20-1.

Specimen: blood. The receptors originated from a girl aged 10-17 years with multiple sclerosis.

The rearrangement links TRBV20-1 to TRBJ2-1, with 7 bases identical to TRBD1. The CDR3 has 11 amino acids. CDR1 is DFQATT and CDR2 is SNEGSKA in the germline V gene (reference sequence). Losses at the gene ends were 5 bases for V and 9 bases for J; bases not matched to a gene: 4. The CDR3 here is CSAERGPEQFF. CDR3 nucleotides: TGCAGTGCTGAAAGGGGGCCTGAGCAGTTCTTC.

A few counts support this clonotype. The genes are TRBV3-1 and TRBJ2-1; 12 bases agree with TRBD2. The CDR3 consists of 15 residues. CDR1 is LGHDT and CDR2 is YNNKEL in the germline V gene (reference sequence). Germline trimming cut 0 bases from V and 8 bases from J; bases unmatched to any gene: 2. This chain's CDR3 is CASSQEPSGRDEQFF. CDR3 coding DNA: TGTGCCAGCAGCCAAGAACCTAGCGGGAGGGATGAGCAGTTCTTC.

A few counts support this clonotype. The chain joins TRBV28 to TRBJ1-2, with 10 bases lining up with TRBD1. Germline V gives CDR1 MDHEN, CDR2 SYDVKM. Trimming removed 3 bases from V and 3 bases from J; junction bases left unmatched: 1. The CDR3 is 14 residues long. CDR3 sequence reads: CASSLTGGYYGYTF. CDR3 bases: TGTGCCAGCAGTTTGACAGGGGGCTACTATGGCTACACCTTC.

This clonotype was picked up a small number of times. The chain links TRBV12-5 to TRBJ2-5; D uncertain. The V gene's germline CDR1 is LGHNT and CDR2 FRNRAP. Trimming left V 3 bases short and J 5 bases short, with 7 bases between. This CDR3 comprises 12 residues. The CDR3 DNA reads as TGTGCTAGTGGTTTCGATGGCGAGACCCAGTACTTC. Residues: CASGFDGETQYF.

This clonotype turned up a few times. The rearrangement links TRBV6-5 to TRBJ1-1; D is ambiguous. This CDR3 is built from 15 residues. Trimming shortened V by 1 base and J by 3 bases, and 12 bases separated the two germline ends. Germline assignment: CDR1 MNHEY and CDR2 SVGAGI. The CDR3 DNA sequence: TGTGCCAGCAGTTACTATACGGGTGGGGACACTGAAGCTTTCTTT. Its protein product is CASSYYTGGDTEAFF.

This clonotype has a handful of counts. The genes are TRBV6-6 and TRBJ2-5; maybe TRBD1 (6 bases). Trimming removed 0 bases from V and 4 bases from J, with 9 bases in between. The CDR3 consists of 14 residues. From germline, CDR1 is MNHNY and CDR2 SVGAGI (reference sequence). CDR3 nucleotides: TGTGCCAGCAGTTACTCCCTACAGGGAGAGACCCAGTACTTC. This gives the protein CASSYSLQGETQYF.

In its sample, this clonotype was seen many times. This chain links TRBV29-1 with TRBJ2-3, with a weak D call TRBD1 (6 bases). The CDR3 extends over 13 amino acids. The germline V and J ends were trimmed by 7 bases and 2 bases, with 13 bases remaining between them. In germline, CDR1 is SQVTM, CDR2 ANQGSEA. The CDR3 bases are TGCAGCGAACAGGGTAGCTTCACAGATACGCAGTATTTT. Protein: CSEQGSFTDTQYF.

This clonotype was seen a handful of times. V and J are TRBV3-1 and TRBJ2-1; D is undetermined. This CDR3 spans 15 amino acids. Germline V gives CDR1 LGHDT, CDR2 YNNKEL (reference sequence). With 8 bases removed from V and 0 bases from J, the gap between germline ends came to 14 bases. The CDR3 sequence: CASGYRQSSYNEQFF. CDR3 DNA: TGTGCCAGCGGGTATAGGCAAAGCTCCTACAATGAGCAGTTCTTC.

The chain couples TRBV7-9 to TRBJ2-6, with TRBD1 identical over 9 bases. The CDR3 has 18 residues. The germline V gene has CDR1 SEHNR and CDR2 FQNEAQ (reference sequence). V shed 2 bases, J shed 2 bases, and the junction held 7 bases outside the gene matches. The CDR3 sequence: CASSLRDRDFPGANVLTF. In DNA form, the CDR3 reads TGTGCCAGCAGCTTAAGGGACAGGGACTTCCCTGGGGCCAACGTCCTGACTTTC.

The gene calls are TRBV5-1 and TRBJ2-1; TRBD2 agrees at 8 bases. Germline V CDR1 and CDR2: SGHRS, YFSETQ. The J segment lost 6 bases and the V segment lost 1 base, leaving 6 bases of the junction unmatched. The CDR3 runs to 15 residues. The CDR3 loop reads CASSLPSGRRNEQFF. DNA for the CDR3: TGCGCCAGCAGCTTGCCCAGCGGGAGACGCAATGAGCAGTTCTTC.

This chain joins TRBV28 and TRBJ2-3; D may correspond to TRBD1 or TRBD2 (5 bases each). CDR1 and CDR2 from the germline V gene are MDHEN and SYDVKM. CDR3 length: 13 amino acids. V dropped 6 bases and J dropped 5 bases, with 12 bases sitting between them. The CDR3 sequence: CASSEGRGDTQYF. The CDR3 region has the DNA TGTGCCAGCAGCGAGGGGCGTGGAGATACGCAGTATTTT.

The chain recombines TRBV20-1 with TRBJ2-5, with 8 bases lining up with TRBD1. TRBJ2-7 matches the DNA end more closely, so the J call is doubtful. This CDR3 contains 14 residues. CDR1 DFQATT and CDR2 SNEGSKA come from the germline V gene (reference sequence). Here the CDR3 DNA reads TGCAGTGCTAGAATCCGGGACAGGCTCCACGAGCAGTACTTC. The encoded protein is CSARIRDRLHEQYF.

This sequence joins TRBV6-6 and TRBJ1-2, with 8 nucleotides matching TRBD1. The CDR3 has 17 amino acids. Losses at the gene ends were 4 bases for V and 0 bases for J; bases not matched to a gene: 10. CDR1 is MNHNY, CDR2 SVGAGI, per germline (reference sequence). DNA for the CDR3: TGTGCCAGCAGTTCACCCGGGACAGGACATACTAACTATGGCTACACCTTC. Residues: CASSSPGTGHTNYGYTF.

A single count supports this clonotype. The rearrangement joins TRBV7-2 to TRBJ2-1; 13 bases are shared with TRBD2. The V segment lost 4 bases and the J segment 4 bases; nucleotides outside the gene matches: 13. The CDR3 spans 19 residues. Germline V gene sequence: CDR1 SGHTA, CDR2 FQGNSA. The CDR3 coding sequence is TGTGCCAGCAGCTCGGTCCGCGGACTAGCGGGAGCAGGTTACAATGAGCAGTTCTTC. Its translation is CASSSVRGLAGAGYNEQFF.

The chain links TRBV29-1 to TRBJ2-7, with D maybe TRBD1 (5 bases). V shed 7 bases and J shed 4 bases, with 20 bases lying between them. Germline CDR1 is SQVTM and CDR2 is ANQGSEA. This CDR3 spans 14 amino acids. The CDR3 sequence: CSAIPRGQGYEQYF. The DNA for the CDR3 is TGCAGCGCAATACCTAGGGGTCAGGGATACGAGCAGTACTTC.

This rearrangement joins TRBV15 to TRBJ2-5; possibly TRBD2 for D (5 bases). The CDR3 runs 13 residues. Germline V CDR1 and CDR2: LNHNV, YYDKDF (reference sequence). Trimming pared 4 bases from V and 4 bases from J, leaving 10 bases between. As DNA, the CDR3 is TGTGCCACCAGCAATGGGAGTTTAGAGACCCAGTACTTC. Its protein is CATSNGSLETQYF.

This clonotype came up a few times. The chain recombines TRBV13 with TRBJ2-5; 8 bases align to TRBD2. The V gene's germline CDR1 is PRHDT and CDR2 FYEKMQ (reference sequence). The V and J ends lost 3 bases and 4 bases, in that order; junction bases with no gene match: 7. This CDR3 is 15 amino acids long. CDR3 in DNA: TGTGCCAGCAGCTTCGCCGGGACTAGGCCAGAGACCCAGTACTTC. Amino acids: CASSFAGTRPETQYF.

The chain joins TRBV10-3 to TRBJ1-2, with D possibly being TRBD1 (5 bases). Germline CDR1 and CDR2: ENHRY and SYGVKD. The CDR3 extends over 12 amino acids. V lost 10 bases, J lost 10 bases, and 19 bases lay in between. The DNA of the CDR3 is TGTGCCAGTGCCGGGGGGGGAGGCACCTACACCTTC. It is translated as CASAGGGGTYTF.

This clonotype came up a few times. The chain recombines TRBV7-9 with TRBJ1-1, with TRBD1 as a possible D gene (5 bases). The V end was cut by 1 base, the J end by 1 base, with 10 bases between. This CDR3 is 15 amino acids long. Per germline, CDR1 SEHNR and CDR2 FQNEAQ (reference sequence). The DNA of the CDR3 is TGTGCCAGCAGCTTAGGTCAGGGTTGGAACACTGAAGCTTTCTTT. It translates to CASSLGQGWNTEAFF.

This clonotype was seen a few times. The V call is TRBV20-1, the J call TRBJ2-1, with a weak D call TRBD2 (6 bases). This CDR3 has 15 residues. Trimming stripped 1 base from V and 0 bases from J, with 10 bases between. The germline gives CDR1 DFQATT, CDR2 SNEGSKA (reference sequence). This CDR3 is CSARGSGSSYNEQFF. In DNA, the CDR3 is TGCAGTGCTAGAGGTAGCGGCAGCTCCTACAATGAGCAGTTCTTC.

The chain joins TRBV4-3 to TRBJ1-6; D not certain. Looked up from germline, CDR1 is LGHNA and CDR2 is YSLEER. V was cut by 0 bases and J by 7 bases, with 4 bases left in between. This CDR3 comprises 13 residues. This chain's CDR3 is CASSQDKNSPLHF. CDR3 sequence (DNA): TGCGCCAGCAGCCAAGATAAGAATTCACCCCTCCACTTT.

The table lists this clonotype with a few counts. This chain connects TRBV4-1 to TRBJ1-1; TRBD1 aligns across 9 bases. The CDR3 is 17 amino acids. With V trimmed by 1 base and J by 3 bases, 9 bases remained unmatched. In germline, CDR1 is MGHRA, CDR2 YSYEKL. The CDR3 is CASSQGGTGNRDTEAFF. The CDR3 bases are TGCGCCAGCAGCCAAGGGGGGACAGGGAATAGGGACACTGAAGCTTTCTTT.

This clonotype was detected only a few times. The chain uses TRBV5-1 and TRBJ1-1, with no clear D. The V gene lost 3 bases and the J gene lost 4 bases, with 13 bases spanning the gap. The length of the CDR3 is 14 residues. The germline V gene encodes CDR1 SGHRS and CDR2 YFSETQ. The CDR3 DNA sequence: TGCGCCAGCAGCTCCCGGGCCGAAGGCACTGAAGCTTTCTTT. It is translated as CASSSRAEGTEAFF.

Regarding this clonotype: At one boundary the junction diverges from the germline segment, which might be a read error. The rearrangement joins TRBV27 to TRBJ1-6; unclear D gene. The CDR3 contains 14 residues. Germline V gene data show CDR1 as MNHEY and CDR2 as SMNVEV (reference sequence). The CDR3: CASSLLAAWSPLHF. CDR3 in DNA: TGCGCCAGCAGTCTACTGGCAGCTTGGTCACCCCTCCACTTT.

This clonotype appeared many times. The DNA for the CDR3 is TGTGCCAGCAGCGGGACTCGGGGATCACTACAAGAGACCCAGTACTTC. Translation gives CASSGTRGSLQETQYF. This chain uses TRBV5-6 with TRBJ2-5, with a possible D match to TRBD2 (6 bases). The V end was cut by 4 bases, the J end by 2 bases, with 18 bases between. The germline gives CDR1 SGHDT, CDR2 YYEEEE. The CDR3 totals 16 residues.

The chain combines TRBV3-1 with TRBJ2-1, with D maybe TRBD1 (5 bases). This CDR3 is built from 13 residues. The V end lost 7 bases, the J end lost 10 bases, and 17 bases lay between the germline ends. Germline CDR1 is LGHDT and CDR2 is YNNKEL (reference sequence). DNA of the CDR3: TGTGCCAGCACTCGCGGACAATTTAGGGAGCAGTTCTTC. This sequence encodes CASTRGQFREQFF.